This TCR beta chain derives from a study of T cell responses to AZD1222 COVID-19 vaccine. This CDR3 comprises 15 residues. Per germline, CDR1 PRHDT and CDR2 FYEKMQ (reference sequence). Trimming removed 2 bases at V and 8 bases at J, with 15 bases between. Regarding the study as a whole: All repertoire sampling was performed exclusively after the peak T cell response. It was only a handful of AZD1222 recipients who were seropositive at baseline.

Worth noting for this clone: The antigen is unknown.

Clones were sequenced by immunoSEQ multiplex PCR, and TCRdb holds only the in-frame ones, with some missing. In the table there are 80,000 to 130,000 clones, 70% to 90% of which are singletons. The chain recombines TRBV13 with TRBJ1-4; D is unclear. Material: peripheral blood, obtained on day 0 of AZD1222 vaccination. The TCR sequence derives from an adult in good health. The chain's CDR3 is CASSLRQNPTEKLFF. Written as DNA, the CDR3 is TGTGCCAGCAGCTTAAGACAAAATCCGACAGAAAAACTGTTTTTT. The full variable domain, rest sourced from reference TRBV13 and TRBJ1-4, is AAGVIQSPRHLIKEKRETATLKCYPIPRHDTVYWYQQGPGQDPQFLISFYEKMQSDKGSIPDRFSAQQFSDYHSELNMSSLELGDSALYFCASSLRQNPTEKLFFGSGTQLSVL.